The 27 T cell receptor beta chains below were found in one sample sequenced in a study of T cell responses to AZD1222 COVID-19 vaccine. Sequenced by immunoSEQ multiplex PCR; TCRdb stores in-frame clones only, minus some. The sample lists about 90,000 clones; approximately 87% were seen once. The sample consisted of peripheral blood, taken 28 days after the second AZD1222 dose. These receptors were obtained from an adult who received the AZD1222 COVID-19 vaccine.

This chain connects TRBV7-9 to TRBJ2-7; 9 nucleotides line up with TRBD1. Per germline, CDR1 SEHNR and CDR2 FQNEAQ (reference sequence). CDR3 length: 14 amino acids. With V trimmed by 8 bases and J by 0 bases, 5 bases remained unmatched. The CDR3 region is CASSGTGSSYEQYF. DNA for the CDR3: TGTGCCAGCTCCGGGACAGGGTCCTCCTACGAGCAGTACTTC. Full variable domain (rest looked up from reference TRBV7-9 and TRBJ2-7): DTGVSQNPRHKITKRGQNVTFRCDPISEHNRLYWYRQTLGQGPEFLTYFQNEAQLEKSRLLSDRFSAERPKGSFSTLEIQRTEQGDSAMYLCASSGTGSSYEQYFGPGTRLTVT.

CDR3 region: CASSYGGGRGYGYTF. The CDR3 coding sequence is TGTGCCAGCAGTTACGGCGGGGGCCGGGGCTATGGCTACACCTTC. The chain employs TRBV6-5 and TRBJ1-2; a possible D gene is TRBD1 (6 bases). Per germline, CDR1 MNHEY and CDR2 SVGAGI. CDR3 length equals 15 residues. V was trimmed by 2 bases and J by 4 bases, leaving 14 bases between them.

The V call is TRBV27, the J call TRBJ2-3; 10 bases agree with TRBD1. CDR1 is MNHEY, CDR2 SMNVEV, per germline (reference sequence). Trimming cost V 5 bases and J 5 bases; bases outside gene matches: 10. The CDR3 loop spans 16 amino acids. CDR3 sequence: CASSPFGQGERDTQYF. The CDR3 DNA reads TGTGCCAGCAGTCCCTTTGGACAGGGGGAAAGAGATACGCAGTATTTT.

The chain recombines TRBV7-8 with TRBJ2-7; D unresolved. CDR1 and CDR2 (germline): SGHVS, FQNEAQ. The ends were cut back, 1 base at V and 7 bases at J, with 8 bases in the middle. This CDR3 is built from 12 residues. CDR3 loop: CASSLGRQEQYF. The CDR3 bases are TGTGCCAGCAGCTTAGGTAGGCAAGAGCAGTACTTC.

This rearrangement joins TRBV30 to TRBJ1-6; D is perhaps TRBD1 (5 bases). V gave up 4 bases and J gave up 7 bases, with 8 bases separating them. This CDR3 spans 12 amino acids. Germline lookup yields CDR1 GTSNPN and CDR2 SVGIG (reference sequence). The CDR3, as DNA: TGTGCCTGGAAACAGGAGAATTCACCCCTCCACTTT. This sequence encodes CAWKQENSPLHF.

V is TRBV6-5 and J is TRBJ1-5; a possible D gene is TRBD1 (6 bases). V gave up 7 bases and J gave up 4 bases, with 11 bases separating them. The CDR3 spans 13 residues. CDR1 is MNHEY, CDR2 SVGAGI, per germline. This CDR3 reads CASTWDTNQPQHF. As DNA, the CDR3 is TGTGCCAGCACATGGGACACAAATCAGCCCCAGCATTTT.

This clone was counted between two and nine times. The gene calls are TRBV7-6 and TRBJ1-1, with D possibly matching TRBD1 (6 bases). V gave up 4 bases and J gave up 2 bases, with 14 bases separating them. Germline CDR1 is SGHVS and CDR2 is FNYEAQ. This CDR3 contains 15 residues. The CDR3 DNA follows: TGTGCCAGCAGCTGGGGGGCCGCCGGCAACACTGAAGCTTTCTTT. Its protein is CASSWGAAGNTEAFF.

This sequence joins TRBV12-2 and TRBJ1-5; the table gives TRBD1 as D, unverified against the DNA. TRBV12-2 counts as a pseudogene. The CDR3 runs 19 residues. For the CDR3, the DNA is TGTGCAAGTCGCATACCCCTCGACAGGGGGGACGATAGCAATCAGCCCCAGCATTTT. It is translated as CASRIPLDRGDDSNQPQHF.

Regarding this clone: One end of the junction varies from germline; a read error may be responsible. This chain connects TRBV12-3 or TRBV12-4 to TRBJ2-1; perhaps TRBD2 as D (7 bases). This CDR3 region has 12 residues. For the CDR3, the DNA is TGTGCCAGCGCACCACCGGGGGGCGCGCGGATCTTC. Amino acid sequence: CASAPPGGARIF.

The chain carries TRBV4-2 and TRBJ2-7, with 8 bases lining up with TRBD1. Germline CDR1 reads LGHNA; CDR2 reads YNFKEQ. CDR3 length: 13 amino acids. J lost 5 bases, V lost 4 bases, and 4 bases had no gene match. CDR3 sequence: CASSLGQGNEQYF. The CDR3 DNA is TGTGCCAGCAGCCTAGGACAGGGTAACGAGCAGTACTTC.

CDR3 amino acids: CATSDSGGRETQYF. The CDR3 region has the DNA TGTGCCACCAGTGACTCGGGGGGTAGAGAGACCCAGTACTTC. J is TRBJ2-5 and V is TRBV24-1; 7 nucleotides align to TRBD2. The trim removed 4 bases at V and 4 bases at J, leaving 5 bases unmatched. The germline CDR1 and CDR2 sequences are KGHDR and SFDVKD. This CDR3 comprises 14 residues.

CDR3 loop: CSHYFGSVGAYNEQFF. In nucleotides, the CDR3 is TGCAGCCATTACTTCGGGAGTGTCGGAGCCTACAATGAGCAGTTCTTC. The V call is TRBV29-1, the J call TRBJ2-1, with D perhaps matching TRBD2 (6 bases). The CDR3 spans 16 residues. CDR1 and CDR2 (germline): SQVTM, ANQGSEA. Trimming stripped 8 bases from V and 2 bases from J, with 22 bases between.

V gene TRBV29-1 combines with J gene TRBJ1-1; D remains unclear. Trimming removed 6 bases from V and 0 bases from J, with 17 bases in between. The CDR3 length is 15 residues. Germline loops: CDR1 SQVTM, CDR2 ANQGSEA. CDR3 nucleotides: TGCAGCGTCCACCTATCTGGGTCGATGAACACTGAAGCTTTCTTT. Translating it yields CSVHLSGSMNTEAFF.

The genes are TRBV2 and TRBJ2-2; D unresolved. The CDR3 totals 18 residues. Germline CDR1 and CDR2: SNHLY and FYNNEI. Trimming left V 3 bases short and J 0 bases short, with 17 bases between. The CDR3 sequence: CASSDPGRPISNTGELFF. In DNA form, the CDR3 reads TGTGCCAGCAGTGACCCCGGCAGGCCTATTTCGAACACCGGGGAGCTGTTTTTT.

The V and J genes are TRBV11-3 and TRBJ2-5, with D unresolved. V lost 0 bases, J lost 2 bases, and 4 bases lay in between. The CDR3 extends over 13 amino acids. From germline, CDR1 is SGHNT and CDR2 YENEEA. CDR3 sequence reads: CASSLEAQETQYF. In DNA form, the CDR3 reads TGTGCCAGCAGCTTAGAGGCACAAGAGACCCAGTACTTC.

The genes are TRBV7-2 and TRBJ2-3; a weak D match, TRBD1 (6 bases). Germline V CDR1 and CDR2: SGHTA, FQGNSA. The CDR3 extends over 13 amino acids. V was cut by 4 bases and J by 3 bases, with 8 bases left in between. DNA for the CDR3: TGTGCCAGCAGCTCACAGGGAACAGATACGCAGTATTTT. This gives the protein CASSSQGTDTQYF.

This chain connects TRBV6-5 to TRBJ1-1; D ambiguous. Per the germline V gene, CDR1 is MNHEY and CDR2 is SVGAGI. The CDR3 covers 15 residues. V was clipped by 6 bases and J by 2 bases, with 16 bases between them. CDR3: CASRRLISANTEAFF. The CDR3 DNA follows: TGTGCCAGCAGACGTCTTATCTCGGCAAACACTGAAGCTTTCTTT.

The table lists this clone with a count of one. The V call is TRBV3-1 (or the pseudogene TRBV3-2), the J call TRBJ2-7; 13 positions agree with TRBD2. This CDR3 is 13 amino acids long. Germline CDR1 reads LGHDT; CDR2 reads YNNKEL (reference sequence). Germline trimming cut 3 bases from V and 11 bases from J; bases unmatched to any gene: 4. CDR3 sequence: CASSQGLAGKEYF. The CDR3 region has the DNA TGTGCCAGCAGCCAGGGACTAGCGGGAAAGGAGTACTTC.

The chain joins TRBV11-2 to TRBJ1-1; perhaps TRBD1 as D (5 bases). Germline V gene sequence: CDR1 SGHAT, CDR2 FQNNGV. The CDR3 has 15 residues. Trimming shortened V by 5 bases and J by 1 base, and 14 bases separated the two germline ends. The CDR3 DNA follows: TGTGCCAGCAGCAGAACACAGGTGGGGAACACTGAAGCTTTCTTT. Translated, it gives CASSRTQVGNTEAFF.

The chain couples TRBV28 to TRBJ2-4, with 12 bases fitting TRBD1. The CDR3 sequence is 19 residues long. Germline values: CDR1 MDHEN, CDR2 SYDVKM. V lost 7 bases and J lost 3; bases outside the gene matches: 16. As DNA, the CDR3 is TGTGCCAGCAATTGGGGGGACAGGGGGCTTCTTGGAGACAAAAACATTCAGTACTTC. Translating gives CASNWGDRGLLGDKNIQYF.

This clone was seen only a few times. The CDR3 region is CASSTRQGRWGFF. The CDR3 DNA reads as TGTGCCAGTAGTACGAGACAGGGAAGGTGGGGTTTCTTT. The V gene is TRBV19, the J gene TRBJ1-1; 7 bases are shared with TRBD1. V lost 4 bases to trimming and J lost 13 bases; unmatched junction nucleotides: 12. This CDR3 region has 13 residues. Germline CDR1 and CDR2: LNHDA and SQIVND (reference sequence).

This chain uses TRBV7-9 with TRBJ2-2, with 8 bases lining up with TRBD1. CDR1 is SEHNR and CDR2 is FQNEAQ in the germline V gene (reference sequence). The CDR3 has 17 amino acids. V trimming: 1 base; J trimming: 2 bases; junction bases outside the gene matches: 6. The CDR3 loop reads CASSLVSGTGNTGELFF. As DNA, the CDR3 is TGTGCCAGCAGCTTAGTGTCCGGGACAGGCAACACCGGGGAGCTGTTTTTT.

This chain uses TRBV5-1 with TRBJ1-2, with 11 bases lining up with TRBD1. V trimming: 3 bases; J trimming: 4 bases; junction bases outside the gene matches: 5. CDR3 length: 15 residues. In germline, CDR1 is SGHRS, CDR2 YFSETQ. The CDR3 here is CASSSGTGGGYGYTF. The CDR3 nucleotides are TGCGCCAGCAGCTCCGGGACAGGGGGTGGCTATGGCTACACCTTC.

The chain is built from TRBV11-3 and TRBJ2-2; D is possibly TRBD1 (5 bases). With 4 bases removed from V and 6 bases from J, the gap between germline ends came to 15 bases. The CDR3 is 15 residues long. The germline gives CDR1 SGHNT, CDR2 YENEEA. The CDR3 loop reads CASSSQGKAPGELFF. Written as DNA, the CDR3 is TGTGCCAGCAGCTCTCAGGGAAAAGCACCCGGGGAGCTGTTTTTT. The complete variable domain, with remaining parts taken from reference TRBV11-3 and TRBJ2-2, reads EAGVVQSPRYKIIEKKQPVAFWCNPISGHNTLYWYLQNLGQGPELLIRYENEEAVDDSQLPKDRFSAERLKGVDSTLKIQPAELGDSAVYLCASSSQGKAPGELFFGEGSRLTVL.

The CDR3 region has the DNA TGTGCCAGCTCGGATTTTCTGAGCTCCTATAATTCACCCCTCCACTTT. Translating gives CASSDFLSSYNSPLHF. V and J are TRBV2 and TRBJ1-6; D not certain. V lost 8 bases to trimming and J lost 0 bases, with 14 bases between them. This CDR3 is 16 amino acids long. Germline CDR1 and CDR2: SNHLY and FYNNEI.

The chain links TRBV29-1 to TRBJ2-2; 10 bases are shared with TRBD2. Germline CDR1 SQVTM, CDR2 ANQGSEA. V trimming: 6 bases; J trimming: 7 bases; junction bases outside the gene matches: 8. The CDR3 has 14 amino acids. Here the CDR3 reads CSVGSSGSDGELFF. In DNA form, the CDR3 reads TGCAGCGTCGGTTCTAGCGGGAGCGACGGGGAGCTGTTTTTT.

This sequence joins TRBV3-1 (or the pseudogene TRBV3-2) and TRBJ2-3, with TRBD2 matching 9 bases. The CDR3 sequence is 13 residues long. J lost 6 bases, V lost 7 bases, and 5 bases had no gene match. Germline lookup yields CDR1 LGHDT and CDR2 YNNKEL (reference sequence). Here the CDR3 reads CASKLAGWDTQYF. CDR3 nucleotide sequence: TGTGCCAGCAAGCTAGCGGGGTGGGATACGCAGTATTTT.